This T cell receptor beta chain was observed in a study of cytomegalovirus exposure and HLA in healthy donors. On the study more broadly: An early data release held around 80 million unique TCRs from HLA-typed donors. Study results and limitations: A later look showed TCR association rates differing by HLA locus, highest for DRB1 and lowest for HLA-C. Association of 15,000 to 20,000 TCR beta sequences with HLA alleles was found at 0.05 false discovery rate in a later analysis.

Germline CDR1 is ENHRY and CDR2 is SYGVKD. V was trimmed by 0 bases and J by 5 bases, leaving 8 bases between them. CDR3 size: 15 residues. The PCR was carried out with 60 Vbeta primers and 13 Jbeta primers. Some clones are missing from TCRdb's copy, which holds only in-frame ones; the method was immunoSEQ multiplex PCR. The table has about 140,000 clones, roughly 77% seen once. Donors were nominally healthy when sampled, though unrecorded immune exposures were likely. With respect to this clone: Antigen unknown.

Sequenced input: PBMCs. The V call is TRBV10-3, the J call TRBJ2-6; possible D gene TRBD1, 5 bases. The receptor comes from a man in his forties or fifties in good health and CMV-seronegative. The DNA for the CDR3 is TGTGCCATCAGTGAGTCATGGGGCCGGGCCAACGTCCTGACTTTC. Translation: CAISESWGRANVLTF.